This TCR beta chain was documented in a study of blood T cell repertoires in COVID-19. Looking at the study overall: The study drew acute and convalescent COVID-19 samples from the United States, Italy and Spain. PBMCs, B-cell-depleted T cells, or T cells provided the cDNA or gDNA that made up the material.

Original data processing: It was from reference gene primer amplification that nucleated cell counts were estimated. Sequencing was performed with immunoSEQ multiplex PCR; in TCRdb, only in-frame clones are kept and a portion is missing. The DNA was the basis for D and trimming; V, J and clone size are from that table. Altogether approximately 250,000 clones are present, roughly nine tenths being singletons, with the ten largest covering 3.6%. Germline CDR1 LGHNA, CDR2 YNFKEQ. Trimming stripped 7 bases from V and 9 bases from J, with 24 bases between. The CDR3 consists of 15 residues. The chain joins TRBV4-2 to TRBJ1-1, with a weak D call TRBD1 (5 bases). The sequenced sample was peripheral blood. The sequence came from a man between 18 and 35 years old with active or convalescent COVID-19. The DNA for the CDR3 is TGTGCCAGCAACCAGTGGGGCGGTGGAACACCCCAAGCTTTCTTT. Protein sequence: CASNQWGGGTPQAFF.